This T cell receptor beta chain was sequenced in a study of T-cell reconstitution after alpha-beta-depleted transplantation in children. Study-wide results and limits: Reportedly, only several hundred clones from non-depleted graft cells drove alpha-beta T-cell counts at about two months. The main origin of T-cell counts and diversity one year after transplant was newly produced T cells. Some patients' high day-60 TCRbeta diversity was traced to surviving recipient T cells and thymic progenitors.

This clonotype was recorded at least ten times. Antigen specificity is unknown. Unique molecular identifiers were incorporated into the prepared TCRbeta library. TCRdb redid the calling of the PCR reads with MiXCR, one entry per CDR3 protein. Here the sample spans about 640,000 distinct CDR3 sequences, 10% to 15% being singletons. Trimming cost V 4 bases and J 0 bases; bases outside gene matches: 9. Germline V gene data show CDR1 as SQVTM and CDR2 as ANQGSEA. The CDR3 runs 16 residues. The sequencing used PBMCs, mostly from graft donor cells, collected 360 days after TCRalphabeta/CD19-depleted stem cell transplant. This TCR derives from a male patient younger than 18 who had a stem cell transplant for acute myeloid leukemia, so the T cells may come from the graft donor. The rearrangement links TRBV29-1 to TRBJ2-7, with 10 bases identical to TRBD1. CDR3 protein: CSVVRDRGRASYEQYF. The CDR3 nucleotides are TGCAGCGTTGTCCGGGACAGGGGCCGAGCCTCCTACGAGCAGTACTTC.